Listed below are T cell receptor beta chains from one sample, sequenced in a study of early T cells in non-severe SARS-CoV-2 infection. One entry per CDR3 protein, called by TCRdb with MiXCR from the 5' RACE reads. The sample lists about 56,000 distinct CDR3 sequences; about 15% were seen once. The specimen comprised whole blood, sampled at baseline. Receptors originate from an adult who was a healthcare worker with PCR-confirmed SARS-CoV-2 infection or an uninfected control (not recorded which). Each CDR3 is given with its conserved first and last residue. A D gene is named only where the DNA matches it firmly. Clone size appears in some rows only: once, few, many, or a class for an expanded clone.

D | J | size | V | DNA | CDR3
- | TRBJ1-1 | - | TRBV12-3/TRBV12-4 | TGTGCCAGCAGAGACGACAGCGACCCAAACACTGAAGCTTTCTTT | CASRDDSDPNTEAFF
- | TRBJ1-6 | - | TRBV3-1 | TGTGCCAGCAGCCAAGAGGGGGAGGGCCGGAATTCACCCCTCCACTTT | CASSQEGEGRNSPLHF
- | TRBJ1-2 | - | TRBV20-1 | TGCAGTGCTAGAGATGGGGGCCCCAGGGAAACAGACTACACCTTC | CSARDGGPRETDYTF
- | TRBJ2-7 | - | TRBV20-1 | TGCAGTGCTTCGGAGGGGTCGGGTGTCTACGAGCAGTACTTC | CSASEGSGVYEQYF
- | TRBJ1-2 | many | TRBV5-1 | TGCGCCAGCAGCTTGGACAGGACCCTAGTGAACTATGGCTACACCTTC | CASSLDRTLVNYGYTF
- | TRBJ1-2 | many | TRBV5-5 | TGTGCCAGCAGAGGAAGGTATTTCTATGGCTACACCTTC | CASRGRYFYGYTF
- | TRBJ1-2 | - | TRBV20-1 | TGCAGTGCTAGAGACAGGGACGGCTACACCTTC | CSARDRDGYTF
- | TRBJ2-7 | - | TRBV29-1 | TGCAGCGTTGAAGTAATTGCGGGCTACGAGCAGTACTTC | CSVEVIAGYEQYF
TRBD1 | TRBJ1-2 | - | TRBV5-6 | TGTGCCAGCAGCTTGGTAGGGGGCGAAGGCTACACCTTC | CASSLVGGEGYTF
TRBD2 | TRBJ2-1 | few | TRBV19 | TGTGCCAGTACTCGAGCGGGAGCCCTCAACAATGAGCAGTTCTTC | CASTRAGALNNEQFF
- | TRBJ2-7 | - | TRBV9 | TGTGCCAGCAGCGTAGGATGGGGCTCCTACGAGCAGTACTTC | CASSVGWGSYEQYF
- | TRBJ2-7 | few | TRBV11-2 | TGTGCCAGCAGCTTAGATCGGACAGCCCACGAGCAGTACTTC | CASSLDRTAHEQYF
- | TRBJ2-2 | few | TRBV6-6 | TGTGCCAGCAGTTACTACCGGGACACGCTGAACACCGGGGAGCTGTTTTTT | CASSYYRDTLNTGELFF
- | TRBJ2-7 | - | TRBV5-1 | TGCGCCAGCAGCTTGGAGGGTCTTTCCTACGAGCAGTACTTC | CASSLEGLSYEQYF
- | TRBJ1-2 | few | TRBV10-3 | TGTGCCATCAGTGACACTCTGAGAGGGTACTATGGCTACACCTTC | CAISDTLRGYYGYTF
TRBD1 | TRBJ1-5 | few | TRBV19 | TGTGCCAGTACCAGAACCGGGACAGGGGTCCCTAATCAGCCCCAGCATTTT | CASTRTGTGVPNQPQHF